Each of the 2 T cell receptor beta chains below was sequenced from the same sample in a study of OX40 agonist ivuxolimab in advanced cancers. This table comes from immunoSEQ multiplex PCR, and its TCRdb copy is limited to in-frame clones, with some not included. The sample shows about 62,000 clones, 91% of them seen only once. The specimen comprised CD4+ or CD8+ T cells sorted from blood, sampled in a trial of the OX40 agonist ivuxolimab. Receptors were obtained from an adult with an advanced solid tumor such as melanoma, head and neck, liver or kidney cancer.

The chain is built from TRBV9 and TRBJ2-1; TRBD1 agrees at 11 bases. The CDR3 covers 16 residues. V lost 0 bases and J lost 6; bases outside the gene matches: 5. Germline lookup yields CDR1 SGDLS and CDR2 YYNGEE. CDR3 protein: CASSVGRDRGFNEQFF. The CDR3 DNA reads as TGTGCCAGCAGCGTAGGCCGGGACAGGGGGTTCAATGAGCAGTTCTTC.

The rearrangement links TRBV9 to TRBJ2-3; D is ambiguous. Per germline, CDR1 SGDLS and CDR2 YYNGEE. V dropped 6 bases and J dropped 0 bases, with 11 bases sitting between them. The CDR3 is 14 residues long. This chain's CDR3 is CASNPTGSTDTQYF. In DNA, the CDR3 is TGTGCCAGCAACCCCACGGGTAGCACAGATACGCAGTATTTT.